This TCR beta chain appears in the sequencing data of a study of vaccination and CD4 T cells after COVID-19. Treatment denoted: roughly ten-day PBMC culture with coronavirus spike peptide pools or control peptides (ViraFEST assay). Judged by abundance, this clonotype is medium-sized (0.01 to 0.1%). The antigen is unknown. Sequence data for DNA of cultured CD4+ T cells were generated by the Oncomine TCR Beta short-read assay. TCRdb fed the PCR reads into MiXCR, producing one record per CDR3 protein. Found here are more than 10,000 distinct CDR3 sequences, around 40% of them singletons; the top ten hold roughly 8.3%. Germline V gene sequence: CDR1 SGHNT, CDR2 YYREEE (reference sequence). V lost 2 bases and J 5 bases, leaving 10 bases between the germline ends. The CDR3 has 13 residues.

The source is a human donor who had recovered from COVID-19. Sample: CD4+ T cells from blood, cultured in vitro, taken after SARS-CoV-2 vaccination. The rearrangement uses TRBV5-4 and TRBJ2-5; D ambiguous. In DNA, the CDR3 is TGTGCCAGCAGCTTTGCCAGCACGGAGACCCAGTACTTC. As protein: CASSFASTETQYF.